What follows are 12 T cell receptor beta chains derived from one specimen sequenced in a study of blood T cell repertoires in COVID-19. Assay: immunoSEQ multiplex PCR; the TCRdb copy retains only in-frame clones and omits some. This sample has about 110,000 clones, with around nine tenths found just once. Sequences were obtained from peripheral blood. The receptors were gathered from a man aged 35-49 years with acute or convalescent COVID-19.

The chain has TRBV7-2 and TRBJ1-2, with 7 bases fitting TRBD1. CDR3 length equals 17 residues. Germline-derived CDR1 and CDR2 are SGHTA and FQGNSA. V lost 1 base, J lost 4 bases, and 12 bases stayed unmatched. The CDR3 DNA sequence: TGTGCCAGCAGCTTAGTGGCTTCCGGGACAGTCTTCTATGGCTACACCTTC. Translating gives CASSLVASGTVFYGYTF.

The genes are TRBV29-1 and TRBJ2-7; weak D call: TRBD2 (5 bases). V was trimmed by 4 bases and J by 4 bases, leaving 11 bases between them. Germline V lookup: CDR1 SQVTM, CDR2 ANQGSEA. The CDR3 runs to 12 residues. CDR3: CSVGRSGYEQYF. The CDR3 nucleotides read TGCAGCGTTGGTCGTTCGGGGTACGAGCAGTACTTC.

This rearrangement joins TRBV30 to TRBJ2-1; 10 nucleotides align to TRBD2. V dropped 2 bases and J dropped 6; count of bases not matched to a gene: 4. The CDR3 length is 14 residues. The germline CDR1 and CDR2 sequences are GTSNPN and SVGIG (reference sequence). CDR3 loop: CAWSSGRAINEQFF. The CDR3 region has the DNA TGTGCCTGGAGTAGCGGGAGGGCGATCAATGAGCAGTTCTTC.

V and J are TRBV6-5 and TRBJ1-3, with a weak D call TRBD1 (6 bases). Trimming took 6 bases from V and 5 from J, leaving 17 bases between them. The CDR3 runs to 15 residues. Germline V CDR1 and CDR2: MNHEY, SVGAGI. CDR3 nucleotide sequence: TGTGCCAGCAGCCGGGACACCAATCCGAGAAACACCATATATTTT. This gives the protein CASSRDTNPRNTIYF.

The CDR3 is CASSFGDSSYEQYF. The CDR3 nucleotides read TGTGCCAGCAGCTTCGGGGACAGCTCCTACGAGCAGTACTTC. The chain combines TRBV7-6 with TRBJ2-7, with 7 bases that match TRBD1. Trimming took 3 bases from V and 0 from J; bases not matched to a gene: 2. There are 14 residues in the CDR3. Germline V gives CDR1 SGHVS, CDR2 FNYEAQ.

The J gene is TRBJ1-3, the V gene TRBV30; no reliable D call. Trimming left V 4 bases short and J 4 bases short, with 8 bases between. The CDR3 extends over 12 amino acids. Germline-derived CDR1 and CDR2 are GTSNPN and SVGIG (reference sequence). The CDR3 sequence: CAWTAGGNTIYF. CDR3 nucleotides: TGTGCCTGGACGGCGGGAGGAAACACCATATATTTT.

This clone was observed a handful of times. The V and J genes are TRBV4-1 and TRBJ2-2; D may be TRBD2 (6 bases). Germline loops: CDR1 MGHRA, CDR2 YSYEKL. V lost 3 bases to trimming and J lost 0 bases, with 11 bases between them. There are 16 residues in the CDR3. The DNA for the CDR3 is TGCGCCAGCAGCCAGAACTGGGGGGCGAACACCGGGGAGCTGTTTTTT. Its translation: CASSQNWGANTGELFF.

The J gene is TRBJ2-7, the V gene TRBV21-1; no DNA check was done on the table's D call, TRBD2. TRBV21-1 is tagged as a pseudogene. The CDR3 loop spans 13 amino acids. This chain's CDR3 is CAGRGGAGVEQYF. The CDR3 DNA reads as TGTGCGGGAAGGGGGGGAGCGGGAGTCGAGCAGTACTTC.

The chain recombines TRBV11-2 with TRBJ2-1; 10 nucleotides align to TRBD2. V lost 7 bases to trimming and J lost 8 bases; unmatched junction nucleotides: 14. The germline V gene has CDR1 SGHAT and CDR2 FQNNGV. The CDR3 sequence is 16 residues long. CDR3 region: CASTPRFLAGDDEQFF. In DNA form, the CDR3 reads TGTGCCAGCACCCCAAGGTTTCTAGCGGGAGATGATGAGCAGTTCTTC. Filled out from reference TRBV11-2 and TRBJ2-1, the complete variable domain reads EAGVAQSPRYKIIEKRQSVAFWCNPISGHATLYWYQQILGQGPKLLIQFQNNGVVDDSQLPKDRFSAERLKGVDSTLKIQPAKLEDSAVYLCASTPRFLAGDDEQFFGPGTRLTVL.

The V call is TRBV5-4, the J call TRBJ2-7, with 13 bases that match TRBD2. Germline V gives CDR1 SGHNT, CDR2 YYREEE (reference sequence). This CDR3 is 16 amino acids long. The V segment lost 3 bases and the J segment 6 bases; nucleotides outside the gene matches: 9. The CDR3: CASSSPRTSGSREQYF. The CDR3 DNA sequence: TGTGCCAGCAGCTCCCCCCGGACTAGCGGGAGCCGCGAGCAGTACTTC.

The chain combines TRBV6-2 or TRBV6-3 with TRBJ1-5; no firm D call. The CDR3 extends over 13 amino acids. Germline-derived CDR1 and CDR2 are MNHEY and SVGEGT. V lost 5 bases and J 0 bases, leaving 5 bases between the germline ends. The CDR3 here is CASSQFSNQPQHF. Written as DNA, the CDR3 is TGTGCCAGCAGTCAGTTTAGCAATCAGCCCCAGCATTTT.

The chain recombines TRBV9 with TRBJ2-4; no clear D gene. Trimming pared 0 bases from V and 1 base from J, leaving 14 bases between. Germline lookup yields CDR1 SGDLS and CDR2 YYNGEE. There are 17 residues in the CDR3. As DNA, the CDR3 is TGTGCCAGCAGCGTAGATGCCTCTACGGTGGCCAAAAACATTCAGTACTTC. Amino acid sequence: CASSVDASTVAKNIQYF.